This T cell receptor beta chain was observed in a study of cytomegalovirus exposure and HLA in healthy donors. Study-wide points: Common viral pathogens seemed to be connected with several of the most significant clusters, according to a later analysis. Generally TCR sequences proved uncommon, though certain public TCRs appeared in numerous donors. With DRB1 most and HLA-C fewest, TCR association rates differed between HLA loci in a later analysis.

This CDR3 is built from 15 residues. J lost 2 bases, V lost 2 bases, and 1 base had no gene match. Per germline, CDR1 MNHNS and CDR2 SASEGT. The PCR had 60 Vbeta and 13 Jbeta primers. TCRdb's table, derived via immunoSEQ multiplex PCR, lists solely in-frame clones and lacks some. The sample shows 95,000 to 150,000 clones, approximately 65% of them seen only once. This clone was observed a handful of times. The antigen remains unidentified. This sequence was found in a man between 18 and 35 years old in good health and CMV-seronegative. The chain uses TRBV6-1 and TRBJ2-1; the match to TRBD2 covers 9 bases. The sequencing sample was made of PBMCs. The CDR3 spells CASSESGGTYNEQFF. The DNA for the CDR3 is TGTGCCAGCAGTGAAAGCGGGGGGACCTACAATGAGCAGTTCTTC.